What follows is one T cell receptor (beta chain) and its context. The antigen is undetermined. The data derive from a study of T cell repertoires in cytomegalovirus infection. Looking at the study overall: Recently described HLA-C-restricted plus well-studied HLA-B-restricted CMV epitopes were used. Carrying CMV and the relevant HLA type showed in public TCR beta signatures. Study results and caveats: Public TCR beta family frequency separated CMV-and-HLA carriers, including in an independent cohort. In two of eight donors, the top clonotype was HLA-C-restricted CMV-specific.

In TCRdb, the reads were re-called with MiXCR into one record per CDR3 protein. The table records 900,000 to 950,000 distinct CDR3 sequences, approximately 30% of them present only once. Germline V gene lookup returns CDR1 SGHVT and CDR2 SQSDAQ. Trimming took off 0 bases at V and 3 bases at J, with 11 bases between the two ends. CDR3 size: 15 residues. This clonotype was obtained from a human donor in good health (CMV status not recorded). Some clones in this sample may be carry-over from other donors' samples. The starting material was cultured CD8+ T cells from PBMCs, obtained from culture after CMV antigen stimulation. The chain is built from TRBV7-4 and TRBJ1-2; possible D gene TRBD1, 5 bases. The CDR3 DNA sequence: TGTGCCAGCAGCTTAGCTACAGGAAATCACTATGGCTACACCTTC. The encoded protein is CASSLATGNHYGYTF.